This T cell receptor (beta chain) derives from a study of radiation and T cells in renal cell carcinoma. Looking at the study overall: Nephrectomy followed 15 Gy stereotactic body radiation by 4 weeks.

Only one count was recorded for this clone. Here immunoSEQ multiplex PCR was the method, and the copy in TCRdb shows in-frame clones only, minus some. The table shows about 88,000 clones, with around nine tenths occurring only once. V lost 6 bases to trimming and J lost 4 bases; unmatched junction nucleotides: 22. The CDR3 is 18 amino acids. The germline V gene has CDR1 SGHRS and CDR2 YFSETQ. Specified time point: baseline pretreatment blood. The treatment here: 15 Gy SBRT to primary tumor, nephrectomy 4 weeks later. Blood was sampled at baseline, 2 weeks and 4 weeks after SBRT. The tumor was a clear cell renal cell carcinoma.

The genes are TRBV5-1 and TRBJ2-7, with 7 bases that match TRBD2. This material consisted of blood, taken from a patient whose treatment included radiotherapy and nephrectomy. The receptor was isolated from a man aged 50-59 years with renal cell carcinoma. CDR3 amino acids: CASTDHAGELTPAYEQYF. CDR3 in DNA: TGCGCCAGCACGGATCACGCGGGGGAACTCACCCCGGCTTACGAGCAGTACTTC.